Shown below are 32 T cell receptor beta chains from a single sample sequenced in a study of T-cell reconstitution after alpha-beta-depleted transplantation in children. Unique molecular identifiers were used to barcode this TCRbeta library. TCRdb processed the PCR reads anew with MiXCR; each CDR3 protein has one entry. The sample lists over 400,000 distinct CDR3 sequences, around 46% occurring once. Sequences were derived from PBMCs, sampled before TCRalphabeta/CD19-depleted stem cell transplant. The receptors derive from a girl aged 2 to 9 with aplastic anemia, due to receive a stem cell transplant.

This rearrangement joins TRBV29-1 to TRBJ2-7; D tentatively fits TRBD1 or TRBD2 (5 bases each). CDR3 length: 13 amino acids. Per the germline V gene, CDR1 is SQVTM and CDR2 is ANQGSEA. Trimming took 7 bases from V and 3 from J, leaving 16 bases between them. The CDR3 nucleotides read TGCAGCGCCCTACTAGGGGACGGCTACGAGCAGTACTTC. Protein: CSALLGDGYEQYF.

The chain links TRBV30 to TRBJ1-1; no reliable D call. CDR3 size: 17 residues. Trimming cost V 1 base and J 1 base, with 19 bases left between them. Germline CDR1 and CDR2: GTSNPN and SVGIG (reference sequence). This CDR3 reads CAWSDDFVMLGNTEAFF. In DNA, the CDR3 is TGTGCCTGGAGTGACGATTTCGTAATGCTGGGGAACACTGAAGCTTTCTTT.

J is TRBJ2-6 and V is TRBV27; D not resolved. Germline V gene sequence: CDR1 MNHEY, CDR2 SMNVEV (reference sequence). This CDR3 is 16 amino acids long. V was shortened by 6 bases and J by 0 bases, with 12 bases between the two germline ends. The CDR3: CASSFSRISGANVLTF. The CDR3 DNA is TGTGCCAGCAGCTTTTCTAGGATCTCTGGGGCCAACGTCCTGACTTTC.

This clonotype was seen ten or more times. V gene TRBV7-2 combines with J gene TRBJ2-5; the match to TRBD2 covers 10 bases. Germline CDR1 reads SGHTA; CDR2 reads FQGNSA. This CDR3 is 17 amino acids long. V trimming: 4 bases; J trimming: 4 bases; junction bases outside the gene matches: 12. The CDR3 DNA follows: TGTGCCAGCAGCTCCGGACTAGCGGCCCTCGGGCGAGAGACCCAGTACTTC. Translation gives CASSSGLAALGRETQYF.

This clonotype occurred many times. The CDR3 loop is CASSLLGGEGADTQYF. DNA for the CDR3: TGTGCCAGCAGCTTGCTAGGCGGGGAGGGGGCAGATACGCAGTATTTT. The chain has TRBV5-4 and TRBJ2-3, with D possibly matching TRBD2 (7 bases). Looked up from germline, CDR1 is SGHNT and CDR2 is YYREEE (reference sequence). The CDR3 is 16 residues long. Between the trimmed V and J ends, which lost 1 base and 4 bases, there was a span of 16 bases. The whole variable domain, filled in from reference TRBV5-4 and TRBJ2-3, reads ETGVTQSPTHLIKTRGQQVTLRCSSQSGHNTVSWYQQALGQGPQFIFQYYREEENGRGNFPPRFSGLQFPNYSSELNVNALELDDSALYLCASSLLGGEGADTQYFGPGTRLTVL.

This clonotype has more than one count but fewer than ten. This chain uses TRBV29-1 with TRBJ1-3; possibly TRBD1 for D (5 bases). The CDR3 is made up of 14 amino acids. Trimming took off 7 bases at V and 2 bases at J, with 15 bases between the two ends. Germline assignment: CDR1 SQVTM and CDR2 ANQGSEA. DNA for the CDR3: TGCAGCGCCCGGGACGGACAACCTGGAAACACCATATATTTT. Translated, it gives CSARDGQPGNTIYF. Together with reference TRBV29-1 and TRBJ1-3, the CDR3 gives the full variable domain: SAVISQKPSRDICQRGTSLTIQCQVDSQVTMMFWYRQQPGQSLTLIATANQGSEATYESGFVIDKFPISRPNLTFSTLTVSNMSPEDSSIYLCSARDGQPGNTIYFGEGSWLTVV.

The V and J genes are TRBV20-1 and TRBJ2-7; TRBD2 agrees at 13 bases. The germline gives CDR1 DFQATT, CDR2 SNEGSKA (reference sequence). The CDR3 covers 16 residues. V lost 0 bases to trimming and J lost 3 bases; unmatched junction nucleotides: 5. The CDR3: CSARDRRTSGSYEQYF. The CDR3 DNA sequence: TGCAGTGCTAGAGATCGGAGGACTAGCGGGAGCTACGAGCAGTACTTC.

V and J are TRBV19 and TRBJ2-1; 7 nucleotides match TRBD1. From germline, CDR1 is LNHDA and CDR2 SQIVND (reference sequence). CDR3 length: 16 residues. Trimming cost V 6 bases and J 8 bases; bases outside gene matches: 16. CDR3 coding DNA: TGTGCCAGTAGCCCCCCCCCTCATCGACAGGGACATGAGCAGTTCTTC. This translates into CASSPPPHRQGHEQFF. The full variable domain, rest sourced from reference TRBV19 and TRBJ2-1, is DGGITQSPKYLFRKEGQNVTLSCEQNLNHDAMYWYRQDPGQGLRLIYYSQIVNDFQKGDIAEGYSVSREKKESFPLTVTSAQKNPTAFYLCASSPPPHRQGHEQFFGPGTRLTVL.

The rearrangement uses TRBV30 and TRBJ2-1; a possible D gene is TRBD2 (5 bases). The germline gives CDR1 GTSNPN, CDR2 SVGIG (reference sequence). V was clipped by 2 bases and J by 7 bases, with 12 bases between them. This CDR3 is built from 13 residues. Here the CDR3 DNA reads TGTGCCTGGAGTCAGAGAAGCGGAAATGAGCAGTTCTTC. It encodes CAWSQRSGNEQFF.

The chain recombines TRBV5-1 with TRBJ2-1; TRBD1 is a possible D gene (6 bases). There are 16 residues in the CDR3. V shed 0 bases and J shed 8 bases, with 18 bases lying between them. Germline CDR1 SGHRS, CDR2 YFSETQ. The CDR3 loop is CASSLGAQGGHHEQFF. The CDR3 DNA reads as TGCGCCAGCAGCTTGGGGGCACAGGGTGGACACCATGAGCAGTTCTTC.

This clonotype was observed a handful of times. The chain employs TRBV7-9 and TRBJ2-1; D could derive from TRBD1 or TRBD2 (5 bases each). Trimming cost V 6 bases and J 10 bases, with 13 bases left between them. The CDR3 sequence is 12 residues long. Germline CDR1 SEHNR, CDR2 FQNEAQ (reference sequence). The CDR3 region is CASSLSRGEQFF. The CDR3 region has the DNA TGTGCCAGCAGTCTGAGCCGGGGCGAGCAGTTCTTC.

As concerns this clonotype: Possible read error: a much larger clone is one base away. It is likely a read error, because the conserved phenylalanine at the end of the CDR3 is missing. The chain links TRBV11-2 to TRBJ2-7, with D maybe TRBD2 (6 bases). CDR3 length: 12 amino acids. CDR1 is SGHAT, CDR2 FQNNGV, per germline. The ends were cut back, 5 bases at V and 6 bases at J, with 11 bases in the middle. The CDR3 loop is CASSPPAGEQYS. The CDR3 DNA sequence: TGTGCCAGCAGCCCCCCAGCGGGCGAGCAGTACTCC.

This clonotype showed up many times. V and J are TRBV7-2 and TRBJ2-7; D is undetermined. This CDR3 has 14 amino acids. Germline V CDR1 and CDR2: SGHTA, FQGNSA. The ends were cut back, 3 bases at V and 0 bases at J, with 9 bases in the middle. The CDR3 sequence is CASSFIPSSYEQYF. Here the CDR3 DNA reads TGTGCCAGCAGCTTTATTCCGAGCTCCTACGAGCAGTACTTC. The full variable domain, with the rest looked up from reference TRBV7-2 and TRBJ2-7, is GAGVSQSPSNKVTEKGKDVELRCDPISGHTALYWYRQSLGQGLEFLIYFQGNSAPDKSGLPSDRFSAERTGGSVSTLTIQRTQQEDSAVYLCASSFIPSSYEQYFGPGTRLTVT.

Note on this clonotype: Possible read error: a much larger clone is one base away. CDR3 in amino acids: CASTKGGRAQFF. In DNA form, the CDR3 reads TGTGCCAGCACTAAGGGGGGTAGAGCGCAGTTCTTC. The J gene is TRBJ2-1, the V gene TRBV12-3 or TRBV12-4; the D call may be TRBD1 or TRBD2 (6 bases each). This CDR3 comprises 12 residues. Trimming took off 7 bases at V and 12 bases at J, with 16 bases between the two ends.

The gene calls are TRBV20-1 and TRBJ2-7, with TRBD1 matching over 9 bases. Germline V lookup: CDR1 DFQATT, CDR2 SNEGSKA (reference sequence). The V segment lost 3 bases and the J segment 3 bases; nucleotides outside the gene matches: 6. The CDR3 consists of 14 residues. CDR3: CSASGGQGIYEQYF. DNA for the CDR3: TGCAGTGCTAGTGGAGGACAGGGGATCTACGAGCAGTACTTC.

The chain carries TRBV20-1 and TRBJ1-5; TRBD1 might be the D (5 bases). This CDR3 is 15 amino acids long. Germline loops: CDR1 DFQATT, CDR2 SNEGSKA (reference sequence). Trimming took off 2 bases at V and 3 bases at J, with 14 bases between the two ends. The CDR3 DNA is TGCAGTGCTAGACCGGGACTCGGGGACAATCAGCCCCAGCATTTT. Translating gives CSARPGLGDNQPQHF.

This clonotype was recorded at least ten times. The chain has TRBV12-3 or TRBV12-4 and TRBJ2-6; the D is unclear. Trimming shortened V by 3 bases and J by 2 bases, and 8 bases separated the two germline ends. The CDR3 has 15 residues. The CDR3 is CASSLATAGANVLTF. For the CDR3, the DNA is TGTGCCAGCAGTTTGGCAACAGCTGGGGCCAACGTCCTGACTTTC.

This chain joins TRBV6-1 and TRBJ2-7; 9 bases align to TRBD1. V dropped 6 bases and J dropped 5; count of bases not matched to a gene: 11. The CDR3 has 15 residues. Germline lookup yields CDR1 MNHNS and CDR2 SASEGT. Here the CDR3 reads CASSQGGQGSNEQYF. CDR3 DNA sequence: TGTGCCAGCAGCCAAGGGGGACAGGGAAGCAACGAGCAGTACTTC.

V usage is TRBV7-2 and J usage is TRBJ2-7; the D is unclear. The CDR3 length is 13 residues. Trimming removed 5 bases at V and 6 bases at J, with 14 bases between. The germline gives CDR1 SGHTA, CDR2 FQGNSA. The CDR3 bases are TGTGCCAGCAGCCCCAGTCGGGTGATCGAGCAGTACTTC. The encoded protein is CASSPSRVIEQYF.

Regarding this clonotype: A junction boundary mismatches the germline segment, possibly from a read error. V and J are TRBV6-1 and TRBJ2-1; 8 bases map to TRBD1. Germline CDR1 and CDR2: MNHNS and SASEGT. The CDR3 spans 16 residues. The CDR3 region has the DNA TGTGCCAGCAGCGACCCCGACAGGGGAGGTCACGGTGAGCAGATCTTC. Its protein product is CASSDPDRGGHGEQIF.

This clonotype was picked up a small number of times. The chain links TRBV18 to TRBJ2-1, with no clear D. This CDR3 spans 11 amino acids. V was pared by 5 bases and J by 5 bases, with 4 bases between. Germline V gene data show CDR1 as KGHSH and CDR2 as LQKENI. The CDR3 reads CASSANNEQFF. CDR3 DNA: TGTGCCAGCTCAGCTAACAATGAGCAGTTCTTC.

This clonotype was detected a few times. The gene calls are TRBV3-1 and TRBJ2-5; 10 bases line up with TRBD2. V was clipped by 1 base and J by 0 bases; unmatched bases: 5. Per the germline V gene, CDR1 is LGHDT and CDR2 is YNNKEL (reference sequence). This CDR3 contains 17 residues. The CDR3 region is CASSQALAGGYQETQYF. The CDR3 DNA follows: TGTGCCAGCAGCCAAGCCTTAGCGGGAGGCTACCAAGAGACCCAGTACTTC.

This clonotype was picked up a small number of times. The chain couples TRBV9 to TRBJ1-2; 8 bases fit TRBD1. V shed 1 base, J shed 6 bases, and the junction held 11 bases outside the gene matches. Germline V gene lookup returns CDR1 SGDLS and CDR2 YYNGEE. The CDR3 spans 16 residues. DNA of the CDR3: TGTGCCAGCAGCGTACTCCCGACAGGGGATGTCGATGGCTACACCTTC. Its translation: CASSVLPTGDVDGYTF.

The sample holds one count of this clonotype. V and J are TRBV20-1 and TRBJ2-3, with D maybe TRBD1 (5 bases). Germline V gene sequence: CDR1 DFQATT, CDR2 SNEGSKA (reference sequence). The CDR3 has 15 amino acids. The V end was cut by 0 bases, the J end by 1 base, with 11 bases between. CDR3 residues: CSARDLGRGTDTQYF. CDR3 bases: TGCAGTGCTAGAGATCTGGGCAGGGGCACAGATACGCAGTATTTT.

The V gene is TRBV7-2, the J gene TRBJ2-7; TRBD1 aligns across 9 bases. The germline gives CDR1 SGHTA, CDR2 FQGNSA. This CDR3 has 13 residues. With V trimmed by 5 bases and J by 6 bases, 5 bases remained unmatched. For the CDR3, the DNA is TGTGCCAGCAGCATCAACAGGGGGCTCGAGCAGTACTTC. Its protein is CASSINRGLEQYF.

The chain employs TRBV6-5 and TRBJ2-1; D perhaps matches TRBD2 (6 bases). Trimming cost V 0 bases and J 9 bases, with 24 bases left between them. This CDR3 comprises 18 residues. Germline CDR1 reads MNHEY; CDR2 reads SVGAGI. CDR3 in DNA: TGTGCCAGCAGTTACTCGGGCGGGGCCAGCTGGGGTTGGGGTGAGCAGTTCTTC. Translation gives CASSYSGGASWGWGEQFF.

The chain recombines TRBV4-1 with TRBJ2-5; D is ambiguous. Trimming cost V 1 base and J 5 bases, with 17 bases left between them. Germline CDR1 MGHRA, CDR2 YSYEKL. This CDR3 has 16 amino acids. This CDR3 reads CASSQGRGSRKETQYF. DNA for the CDR3: TGCGCCAGCAGCCAAGGACGCGGCTCGAGGAAGGAGACCCAGTACTTC.

This sequence joins TRBV5-4 and TRBJ2-7, with D perhaps matching TRBD2 (6 bases). Trimming took 2 bases from V and 7 from J, leaving 19 bases between them. Germline V gene sequence: CDR1 SGHNT, CDR2 YYREEE (reference sequence). The CDR3 runs to 15 residues. The DNA for the CDR3 is TGTGCCAGCAGCTTTTGGCGGGATGCCCGGGGGGAGCAGTACTTC. Protein product: CASSFWRDARGEQYF.

This clonotype was seen a single time. The J gene is TRBJ2-2, the V gene TRBV12-3 or TRBV12-4; the match to TRBD2 covers 12 bases. The CDR3 runs 16 residues. J lost 5 bases, V lost 5 bases, and 6 bases had no gene match. CDR3 sequence: CASSPRLAGETGELFF. CDR3 bases: TGTGCCAGCAGTCCTCGACTAGCGGGAGAAACCGGGGAGCTGTTTTTT.

There are many counts of this clonotype. The chain is built from TRBV5-1 and TRBJ2-6; 9 nucleotides line up with TRBD1. CDR1 and CDR2 from the germline V gene are SGHRS and YFSETQ. This CDR3 has 15 residues. J was trimmed by 8 bases and V by 4 bases; bases with no gene match: 7. The CDR3 loop is CASSASGTGPNVLTF. CDR3 coding DNA: TGCGCCAGCAGCGCCTCCGGGACAGGGCCCAACGTCCTGACTTTC.

This chain joins TRBV9 and TRBJ2-1; 11 bases are a match to TRBD2. The CDR3 has 18 residues. Germline values: CDR1 SGDLS, CDR2 YYNGEE. V gave up 4 bases and J gave up 6 bases; unmatched junction bases: 15. The CDR3 bases are TGTGCCAGCAGCAGAGAGATAGCGGGAGGGCCATCGATCAATGAGCAGTTCTTC. Translation: CASSREIAGGPSINEQFF. The variable domain in full, with the rest retrieved from reference TRBV9 and TRBJ2-1, is DSGVTQTPKHLITATGQRVTLRCSPRSGDLSVYWYQQSLDQGLQFLIQYYNGEERAKGNILERFSAQQFPDLHSELNLSSLELGDSALYFCASSREIAGGPSINEQFFGPGTRLTVL.

This clonotype was found many times. The chain recombines TRBV27 with TRBJ1-1; TRBD1 aligns across 9 bases. Trimming cost V 3 bases and J 6 bases; bases outside gene matches: 17. Germline assignment: CDR1 MNHEY and CDR2 SMNVEV (reference sequence). This CDR3 comprises 18 residues. DNA for the CDR3: TGTGCCAGCAGTTTGTTTCTCAGCGGGAACAGGGGGCTCCCTGAAGCTTTCTTT. Amino acid sequence: CASSLFLSGNRGLPEAFF.